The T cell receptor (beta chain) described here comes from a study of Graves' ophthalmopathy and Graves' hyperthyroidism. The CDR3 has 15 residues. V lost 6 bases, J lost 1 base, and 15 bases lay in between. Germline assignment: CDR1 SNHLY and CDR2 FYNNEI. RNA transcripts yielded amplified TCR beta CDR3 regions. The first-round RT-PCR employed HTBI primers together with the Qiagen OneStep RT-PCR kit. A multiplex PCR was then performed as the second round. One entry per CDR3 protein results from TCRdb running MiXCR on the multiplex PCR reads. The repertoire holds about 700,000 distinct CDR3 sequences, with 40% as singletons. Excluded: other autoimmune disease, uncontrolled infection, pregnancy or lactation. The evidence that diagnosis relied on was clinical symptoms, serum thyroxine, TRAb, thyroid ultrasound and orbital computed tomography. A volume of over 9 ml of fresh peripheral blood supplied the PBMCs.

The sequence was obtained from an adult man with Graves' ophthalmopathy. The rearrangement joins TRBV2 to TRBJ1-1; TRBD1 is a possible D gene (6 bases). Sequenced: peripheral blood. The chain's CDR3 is CASRRGTGRNTEAFF. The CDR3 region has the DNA TGTGCCAGCAGGAGGGGGACGGGGAGGAACACTGAAGCTTTCTTT.